This T cell receptor (beta chain) came from a study of T cells after yellow fever vaccination. Findings and limits, study-wide: It was a small share of clonotypes that appeared in both CD4 and CD8 compartments. Highly abundant clonotypes carried over from the bulk population could end up in FACS-sorted repertoires as contaminants.

Details on this clonotype: The antigen is unknown.

From the 5' RACE reads, TCRdb called clonotypes with MiXCR, one entry per CDR3 protein. Of 360,000 or so distinct CDR3 sequences in the sample, around 10% were seen once. CDR3 length: 14 residues. The V end was cut by 6 bases, the J end by 0 bases, with 9 bases between. CDR1 is MGHDK, CDR2 SYGVNS, per germline. The clonotype was recovered from a man between 18 and 29 years old who received the YFV17D yellow fever vaccine. The source was PBMCs, collected on the day of the first yellow fever vaccination. The chain carries TRBV25-1 and TRBJ2-4; D not resolved. As DNA, the CDR3 is TGTGCCAGCAGGGCCTCCTTAGCCAAAAACATTCAGTACTTC. It encodes CASRASLAKNIQYF. Full variable domain (remainder filled in from reference TRBV25-1 and TRBJ2-4): EADIYQTPRYLVIGTGKKITLECSQTMGHDKMYWYQQDPGMELHLIHYSYGVNSTEKGDLSSESTVSRIRTEHFPLTLESARPSHTSQYLCASRASLAKNIQYFGAGTRLSVL.